This T cell receptor beta chain comes out of a study of PD-L1 blockade in urothelial cancer. Turning to the study itself: Bladder-origin urothelial cancer in males covered most of the roughly 29 patients. At 3 weeks after treatment start (second dose) and again at 6 weeks, blood was analyzed.

Time point: pretreatment peripheral blood. Patients were diagnosed with urothelial carcinoma, either locally advanced or metastatic. Each PCR reaction had synthetic TCR analog templates spiked into it. Sequencing used immunoSEQ multiplex PCR; TCRdb keeps in-frame clones, though not all of them. The data contain about 72,000 clones, 90% of them singletons. CDR1 is SEHNR and CDR2 is FQNEAQ in the germline V gene (reference sequence). V lost 2 bases, J lost 8 bases, and 8 bases stayed unmatched. This CDR3 has 15 residues. The rearrangement links TRBV7-9 to TRBJ2-1; 8 bases are shared with TRBD1. Specimen: PBMCs, collected around atezolizumab (anti-PD-L1) treatment. The clonotype was recovered from a man between 65 and 85 years old with urothelial cancer. In DNA, the CDR3 is TGTGCCAGCAGCTTAACTGGACAGGGATTATATGAGCAGTTCTTC. Its protein product is CASSLTGQGLYEQFF.